This paragraph covers one TCR beta chain sequence. With 60 Vbeta and 13 Jbeta primers, the PCR was carried out. The assay was immunoSEQ multiplex PCR, and TCRdb's table has in-frame clones only and misses some. This table has 98,000 or so clones, roughly 72% appearing once. V was shortened by 0 bases and J by 3 bases, with 20 bases between the two germline ends. CDR1 is MGHRA, CDR2 YSYEKL, per germline. There are 18 residues in the CDR3. The data stem from a study of cytomegalovirus exposure and HLA in healthy donors. The sequence came from a woman aged 18 to 35 in good health and CMV-seropositive. The source material was PBMCs. The chain has TRBV4-1 and TRBJ1-1; D perhaps matches TRBD1 (5 bases). The CDR3 DNA is TGCGCCAGCAGCCAAGATTCGGCTATTGGCAGGGCGTACACTGAAGCTTTCTTT. Its translation: CASSQDSAIGRAYTEAFF.